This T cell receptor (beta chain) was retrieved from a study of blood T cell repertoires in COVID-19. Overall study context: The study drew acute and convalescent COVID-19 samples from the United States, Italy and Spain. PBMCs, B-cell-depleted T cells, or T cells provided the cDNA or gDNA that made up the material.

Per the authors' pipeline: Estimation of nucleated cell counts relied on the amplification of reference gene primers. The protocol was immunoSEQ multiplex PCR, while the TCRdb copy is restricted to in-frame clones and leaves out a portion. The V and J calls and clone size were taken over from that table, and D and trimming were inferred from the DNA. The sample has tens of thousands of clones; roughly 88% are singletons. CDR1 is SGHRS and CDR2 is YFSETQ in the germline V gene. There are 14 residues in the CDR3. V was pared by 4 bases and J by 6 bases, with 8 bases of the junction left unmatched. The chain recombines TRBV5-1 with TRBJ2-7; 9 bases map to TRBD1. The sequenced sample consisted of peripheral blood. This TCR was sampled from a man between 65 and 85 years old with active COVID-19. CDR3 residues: CASSMSGTGSEQYF. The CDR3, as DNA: TGCGCCAGCAGCATGTCCGGGACAGGGAGCGAGCAGTACTTC.